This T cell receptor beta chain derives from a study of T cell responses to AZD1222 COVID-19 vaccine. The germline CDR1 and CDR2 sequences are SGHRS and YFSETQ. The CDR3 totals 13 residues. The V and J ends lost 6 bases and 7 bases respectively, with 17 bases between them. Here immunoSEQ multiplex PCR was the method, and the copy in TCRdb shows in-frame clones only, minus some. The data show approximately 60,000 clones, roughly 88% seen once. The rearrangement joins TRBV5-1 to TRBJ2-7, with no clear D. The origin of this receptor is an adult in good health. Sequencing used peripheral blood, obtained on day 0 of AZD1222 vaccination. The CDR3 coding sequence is TGCGCCAGCAAGGTGGTTTCAGGAGAGGAGCAGTACTTC. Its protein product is CASKVVSGEEQYF.